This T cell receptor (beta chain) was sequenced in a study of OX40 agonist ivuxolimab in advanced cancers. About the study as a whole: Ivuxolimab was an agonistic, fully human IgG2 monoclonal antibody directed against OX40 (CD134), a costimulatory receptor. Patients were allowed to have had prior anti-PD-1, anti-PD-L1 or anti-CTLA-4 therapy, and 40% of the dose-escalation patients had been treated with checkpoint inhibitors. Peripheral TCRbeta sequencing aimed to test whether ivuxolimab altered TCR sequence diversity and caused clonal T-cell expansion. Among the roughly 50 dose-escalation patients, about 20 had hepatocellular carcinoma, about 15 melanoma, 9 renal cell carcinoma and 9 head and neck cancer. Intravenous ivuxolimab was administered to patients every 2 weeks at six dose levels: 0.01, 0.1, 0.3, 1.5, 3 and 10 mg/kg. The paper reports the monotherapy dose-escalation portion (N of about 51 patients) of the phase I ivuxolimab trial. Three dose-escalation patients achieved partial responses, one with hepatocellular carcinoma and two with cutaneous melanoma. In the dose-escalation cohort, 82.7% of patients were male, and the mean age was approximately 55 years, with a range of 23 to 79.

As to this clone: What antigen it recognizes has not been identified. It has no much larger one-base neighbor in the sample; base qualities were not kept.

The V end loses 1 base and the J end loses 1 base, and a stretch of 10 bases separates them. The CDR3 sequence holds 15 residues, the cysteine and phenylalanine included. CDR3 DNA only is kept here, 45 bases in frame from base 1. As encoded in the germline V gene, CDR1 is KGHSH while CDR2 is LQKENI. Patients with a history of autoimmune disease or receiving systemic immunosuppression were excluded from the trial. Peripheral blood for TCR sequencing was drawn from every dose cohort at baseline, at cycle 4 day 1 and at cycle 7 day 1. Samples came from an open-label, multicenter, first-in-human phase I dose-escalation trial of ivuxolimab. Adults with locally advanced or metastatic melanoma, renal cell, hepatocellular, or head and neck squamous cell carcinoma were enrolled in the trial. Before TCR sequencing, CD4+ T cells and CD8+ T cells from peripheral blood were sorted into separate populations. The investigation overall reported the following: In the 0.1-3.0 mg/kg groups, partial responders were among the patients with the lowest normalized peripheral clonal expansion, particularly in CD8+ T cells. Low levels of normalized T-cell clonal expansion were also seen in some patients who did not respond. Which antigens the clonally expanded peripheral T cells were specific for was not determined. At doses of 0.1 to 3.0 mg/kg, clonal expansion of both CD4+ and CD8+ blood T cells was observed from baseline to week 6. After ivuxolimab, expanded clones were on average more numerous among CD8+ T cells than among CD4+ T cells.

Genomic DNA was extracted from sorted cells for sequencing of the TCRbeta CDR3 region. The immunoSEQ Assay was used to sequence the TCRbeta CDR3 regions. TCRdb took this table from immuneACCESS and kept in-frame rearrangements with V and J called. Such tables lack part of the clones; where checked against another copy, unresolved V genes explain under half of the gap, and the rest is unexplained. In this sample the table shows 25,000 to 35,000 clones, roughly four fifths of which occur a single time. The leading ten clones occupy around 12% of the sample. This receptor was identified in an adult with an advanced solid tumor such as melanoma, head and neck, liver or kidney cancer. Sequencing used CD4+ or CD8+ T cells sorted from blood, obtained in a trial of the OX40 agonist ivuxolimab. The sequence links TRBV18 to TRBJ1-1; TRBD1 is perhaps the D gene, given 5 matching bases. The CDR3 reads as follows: CASSPRKQANTEAFF. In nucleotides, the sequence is TGTGCCAGCTCACCACGGAAACAGGCGAACACTGAAGCTTTCTTT.